Below are 30 T cell receptor beta chains sequenced from a single sample in a study of blood T cells in healthy people across ages. The second PCR ran about 6 to 12 cycles with a sample-barcoded 5' primer and J-beta primers. TCRdb re-analysed the 5' RACE reads in MiXCR, keeping a single row per CDR3 protein. The sample shows fewer than 600,000 distinct CDR3 sequences, over 25% of them seen only once. In addition, the sample was reused for a study of T cells of mothers and their children.

The source material was blood. These receptors were taken from a boy between 2 and 10 years old in good health.

This chain joins TRBV10-2 and TRBJ2-5, with 10 bases lining up with TRBD2. Gene TRBJ2-1 matches the end of the DNA better, so the J call may be wrong. The CDR3 sequence is 17 residues long. CDR1 and CDR2 (germline): WSHSY, SAAADI. In nucleotides, the CDR3 is TGCGCCAGCAGTACGGAGGCGGGGACTAGCGTATACAATGAGCAGTTCTTC. Its protein product is CASSTEAGTSVYNEQFF.

In this sample, this clonotype turned up many times. The gene calls are TRBV18 and TRBJ2-1; D remains unclear. V was shortened by 3 bases and J by 0 bases, with 9 bases between the two germline ends. The CDR3 covers 15 residues. Germline lookup yields CDR1 KGHSH and CDR2 LQKENI. The CDR3 region has the DNA TGTGCCAGCTCACCTGGAGTCAGCTCCTACAATGAGCAGTTCTTC. It yields the protein CASSPGVSSYNEQFF.

A word on this clonotype: Its ends do not fully match the called genes, so a read error is possible. The rearrangement uses TRBV4-1 and TRBJ1-6; 7 bases are a match to TRBD1. CDR3 size: 16 residues. Germline V lookup: CDR1 MGHRA, CDR2 YSYEKL. In DNA, the CDR3 is TGCGCCAGCAGTCCTCAGGGGGGCCACTATAATTCGCCCCTCCACTTT. This codes for CASSPQGGHYNSPLHF.

This clonotype came up a few times. This chain uses TRBV20-1 with TRBJ2-5; 11 positions agree with TRBD2. The J call may be incorrect, as the DNA end agrees better with TRBJ2-7. The germline V gene encodes CDR1 DFQATT and CDR2 SNEGSKA (reference sequence). CDR3 length equals 16 residues. The CDR3 DNA reads as TGCAGTGCCCAGGCCTCTAGCGGGAGGTTGCGCCACGAGCAGTACTTC. It is translated as CSAQASSGRLRHEQYF.

The chain couples TRBV2 to TRBJ2-1, with TRBD2 identical over 9 bases. With V trimmed by 7 bases and J by 7 bases, 11 bases remained unmatched. In germline, CDR1 is SNHLY, CDR2 FYNNEI. This CDR3 is built from 15 residues. This chain's CDR3 is CASKTVRGGKNEQFF. CDR3 in DNA: TGTGCCAGCAAAACTGTGCGGGGGGGCAAGAATGAGCAGTTCTTC.

This clonotype was detected only a few times. The chain carries TRBV5-5 and TRBJ2-7; 11 bases are shared with TRBD2. The length of the CDR3 is 15 residues. With 4 bases clipped from V and 7 bases from J, the junction kept 10 bases outside the gene matches. Germline CDR1 is SGHKS and CDR2 is YYEKEE (reference sequence). The CDR3 here is CASSPTTSGSGEQYF. CDR3 bases: TGTGCCAGCAGCCCGACCACTAGCGGGAGTGGTGAGCAGTACTTC.

CDR3 sequence reads: CASSQDSREETQYF. CDR3 nucleotides: TGTGCCAGCAGCCAAGATTCGCGAGAAGAGACCCAGTACTTC. The chain is built from TRBV3-1 and TRBJ2-5, with D uncertain. Germline V gives CDR1 LGHDT, CDR2 YNNKEL (reference sequence). Between the trimmed V and J ends, which lost 0 bases and 3 bases, there was a span of 8 bases. The CDR3 runs to 14 residues.

This clonotype was recorded a few times. The genes are TRBV7-2 and TRBJ1-5, with unresolved D. V dropped 1 base and J dropped 1 base, with 14 bases sitting between them. Per germline, CDR1 SGHTA and CDR2 FQGNSA. There are 17 residues in the CDR3. Here the CDR3 reads CASSLGAGIMSNQPQHF. The CDR3 coding sequence is TGTGCCAGCAGCTTAGGGGCCGGGATTATGAGCAATCAGCCCCAGCATTTT.

The chain couples TRBV12-3 or TRBV12-4 to TRBJ2-7; D is unresolved. The CDR3 consists of 12 residues. Trimming took 8 bases from V and 0 from J, leaving 8 bases between them. The CDR3 region has the DNA TGTGCCAGCGGCCCCGACTCCTACGAGCAGTACTTC. Amino acid sequence: CASGPDSYEQYF.

With respect to this clonotype: The conserved phenylalanine or tryptophan is not found at the CDR3 terminus, so this likely reflects a read error. This chain links TRBV9 with TRBJ2-5; 8 bases are a match to TRBD2. Trimming cost V 0 bases and J 1 base; bases outside gene matches: 2. Germline CDR1 is SGDLS and CDR2 is YYNGEE. The length of the CDR3 is 15 residues. The CDR3 loop is CASSVAGGAQETQYL. The CDR3 nucleotides read TGTGCCAGCAGCGTAGCGGGAGGGGCCCAAGAGACCCAGTACCTC.

This clonotype came up a few times. This chain uses TRBV6-5 with TRBJ1-2; 9 bases agree with TRBD1. V lost 3 bases to trimming and J lost 7 bases; unmatched junction nucleotides: 9. Germline lookup yields CDR1 MNHEY and CDR2 SVGAGI. The CDR3 covers 15 residues. The DNA of the CDR3 is TGTGCCAGCAGTTATTCATCCGGGACAGGGCTTGGCTACACCTTC. This gives the protein CASSYSSGTGLGYTF.

The chain combines TRBV12-3 or TRBV12-4 with TRBJ2-7; 11 bases agree with TRBD2. V lost 7 bases, J lost 4 bases, and 12 bases stayed unmatched. The CDR3 contains 16 residues. CDR3 in DNA: TGTGCCAGCAACAATTCGCCGGGACTAGCGGCGTACGAGCAGTACTTC. It yields the protein CASNNSPGLAAYEQYF.

The chain employs TRBV7-9 and TRBJ1-1; D gene uncertain. The V gene's germline CDR1 is SEHNR and CDR2 FQNEAQ (reference sequence). The CDR3 loop spans 14 amino acids. V gave up 5 bases and J gave up 4 bases, with 14 bases separating them. The CDR3 loop reads CASSLTVDGTEAFF. CDR3 nucleotides: TGTGCCAGCAGCCTCACAGTCGATGGCACTGAAGCTTTCTTT. Together with reference TRBV7-9 and TRBJ1-1, the CDR3 gives the full variable domain: DTGVSQNPRHKITKRGQNVTFRCDPISEHNRLYWYRQTLGQGPEFLTYFQNEAQLEKSRLLSDRFSAERPKGSFSTLEIQRTEQGDSAMYLCASSLTVDGTEAFFGQGTRLTVV.

The rearrangement links TRBV29-1 to TRBJ1-1; the match to TRBD1 covers 8 bases. The CDR3 is 15 residues long. CDR1 SQVTM and CDR2 ANQGSEA come from the germline V gene. V lost 7 bases, J lost 0 bases, and 10 bases stayed unmatched. The DNA for the CDR3 is TGCAGCGCAAGTCCCGGGACAGGAATGAACACTGAAGCTTTCTTT. It specifies CSASPGTGMNTEAFF.

Ten or more counts support this clonotype. The chain employs TRBV20-1 and TRBJ2-3; 10 bases agree with TRBD1. This CDR3 region has 16 residues. Per germline, CDR1 DFQATT and CDR2 SNEGSKA (reference sequence). Germline trimming cut 3 bases from V and 6 bases from J; bases unmatched to any gene: 12. The CDR3 loop is CSASQPGQGREDTQYF. CDR3 coding DNA: TGCAGTGCTAGTCAACCGGGACAGGGGCGGGAGGATACGCAGTATTTT.

The chain links TRBV18 to TRBJ2-3, with D uncertain. Germline CDR1 is KGHSH and CDR2 is LQKENI. The CDR3 has 12 residues. V lost 2 bases to trimming and J lost 5 bases, with 5 bases between them. The CDR3 loop reads CASSPSVDTQYF. As DNA, the CDR3 is TGTGCCAGCTCACCATCGGTAGATACGCAGTATTTT.

This clonotype was detected a few times. V gene TRBV29-1 combines with J gene TRBJ2-7; TRBD1 matches 7 bases. Looked up from germline, CDR1 is SQVTM and CDR2 is ANQGSEA. This CDR3 comprises 13 residues. V trimming: 6 bases; J trimming: 2 bases; junction bases outside the gene matches: 7. Here the CDR3 reads CSVVTGPAYEQYF. In DNA, the CDR3 is TGCAGCGTGGTGACAGGGCCTGCCTACGAGCAGTACTTC.

This clonotype has only a few counts. V is TRBV27 and J is TRBJ2-7; 10 nucleotides agree with TRBD2. V was clipped by 5 bases and J by 0 bases; unmatched bases: 4. The CDR3 loop spans 15 amino acids. Germline CDR1 and CDR2: MNHEY and SMNVEV (reference sequence). The CDR3 loop is CASSPPSGGSYEQYF. CDR3 DNA sequence: TGTGCCAGCAGTCCACCTAGCGGGGGCTCCTACGAGCAGTACTTC.

CDR3 sequence (DNA): TGCAGCGTTGGCCCCAGCCCAACCCAGTACTTC. Translation gives CSVGPSPTQYF. This chain joins TRBV29-1 and TRBJ2-5; D is unresolved. Germline CDR1 and CDR2: SQVTM and ANQGSEA. Deletions cut 4 bases from V and 8 bases from J, with 11 bases between. The CDR3 spans 11 residues. The whole variable domain, filled in from reference TRBV29-1 and TRBJ2-5, reads SAVISQKPSRDICQRGTSLTIQCQVDSQVTMMFWYRQQPGQSLTLIATANQGSEATYESGFVIDKFPISRPNLTFSTLTVSNMSPEDSSIYLCSVGPSPTQYFGPGTRLLVL.

V gene TRBV7-8 combines with J gene TRBJ2-5, with D perhaps TRBD1 (6 bases). V was shortened by 4 bases and J by 5 bases, with 20 bases between the two germline ends. The CDR3 sequence is 16 residues long. Germline-derived CDR1 and CDR2 are SGHVS and FQNEAQ. In DNA form, the CDR3 reads TGTGCCAGCAGCTCCAACGCGGCAGGGGCCTGGGAGACCCAGTACTTC. Residues: CASSSNAAGAWETQYF. Full variable domain (remainder filled in from reference TRBV7-8 and TRBJ2-5): GAGVSQSPRYKVAKRGQDVALRCDPISGHVSLFWYQQALGQGPEFLTYFQNEAQLDKSGLPSDRFFAERPEGSVSTLKIQRTQQEDSAVYLCASSSNAAGAWETQYFGPGTRLLVL.

This clonotype has only one observation. This sequence joins TRBV7-9 and TRBJ2-7, with TRBD1 matching over 8 bases. This CDR3 region has 12 residues. The J segment lost 9 bases and the V segment lost 8 bases, leaving 9 bases of the junction unmatched. CDR1 is SEHNR and CDR2 is FQNEAQ in the germline V gene (reference sequence). This chain's CDR3 is CASGFSGGGQYF. In nucleotides, the CDR3 is TGTGCCAGCGGATTCTCAGGGGGCGGGCAGTACTTC.

This clonotype was recorded a few times. The chain carries TRBV9 and TRBJ1-4, with TRBD1 as a possible D gene (5 bases). Trimming took off 7 bases at V and 6 bases at J, with 13 bases between the two ends. Germline CDR1 and CDR2: SGDLS and YYNGEE. The CDR3 is made up of 13 amino acids. The CDR3 DNA reads TGTGCCAGCGTAGGTGTAGGGGATGAAAAACTGTTTTTT. This codes for CASVGVGDEKLFF. Filled out from reference TRBV9 and TRBJ1-4, the complete variable domain reads DSGVTQTPKHLITATGQRVTLRCSPRSGDLSVYWYQQSLDQGLQFLIQYYNGEERAKGNILERFSAQQFPDLHSELNLSSLELGDSALYFCASVGVGDEKLFFGSGTQLSVL.

This clonotype was observed a handful of times. This chain links TRBV20-1 with TRBJ2-3; D is perhaps TRBD2 (6 bases). Deletions cut 6 bases from V and 6 bases from J, with 7 bases between. The germline V gene has CDR1 DFQATT and CDR2 SNEGSKA (reference sequence). The length of the CDR3 is 10 residues. CDR3 nucleotides: TGCAGTGCCACTAGCGATACGCAGTATTTT. This sequence encodes CSATSDTQYF.

This chain uses TRBV7-2 with TRBJ2-5, with D possibly being TRBD1 (5 bases). Germline V gene lookup returns CDR1 SGHTA and CDR2 FQGNSA. V lost 2 bases, J lost 2 bases, and 9 bases lay in between. The length of the CDR3 is 14 residues. CDR3 bases: TGTGCCAGCAGCTTATATCCAGGGCAAGAGACCCAGTACTTC. As protein: CASSLYPGQETQYF.

For this clonotype: Sequence at one end of the junction differs from germline and may be a read error. The gene calls are TRBV20-1 and TRBJ2-1, with D possibly TRBD1 on 6 matching bases. The end of the DNA aligns better with TRBJ2-7, so the J call may be wrong. CDR3 length equals 15 residues. Germline V lookup: CDR1 DFQATT, CDR2 SNEGSKA (reference sequence). The CDR3 bases are TGCAGTGCTGGAGACCCGGGACATGACACCGACGAGCAGTACTTC. It encodes CSAGDPGHDTDEQYF.

This sequence joins TRBV6-5 and TRBJ1-1; D gene ambiguous. Trimming took off 5 bases at V and 7 bases at J, with 8 bases between the two ends. Germline-derived CDR1 and CDR2 are MNHEY and SVGAGI. The CDR3 spans 11 residues. CDR3 sequence: CASSRGGEAFF. The CDR3 DNA sequence: TGTGCCAGCAGTCGAGGAGGTGAAGCTTTCTTT.

The J gene is TRBJ2-7, the V gene TRBV29-1; D not certain. The CDR3 contains 13 residues. V lost 5 bases and J 2 bases, leaving 13 bases between the germline ends. CDR1 SQVTM and CDR2 ANQGSEA come from the germline V gene. The CDR3 sequence is CSVSLYDPYEQYF. As DNA, the CDR3 is TGCAGCGTTTCGCTCTATGACCCCTACGAGCAGTACTTC.

The V and J genes are TRBV15 and TRBJ2-2; no definite D call. Germline V gene data show CDR1 as LNHNV and CDR2 as YYDKDF (reference sequence). The CDR3 loop spans 17 amino acids. V lost 4 bases and J lost 1, with 16 bases in between. The CDR3 reads CATSTLTVRMNTGELFF. In DNA form, the CDR3 reads TGTGCCACCAGCACCCTGACTGTGCGGATGAACACCGGGGAGCTGTTTTTT. Supplemented by reference TRBV15 and TRBJ2-2, the full variable domain reads DAMVIQNPRYQVTQFGKPVTLSCSQTLNHNVMYWYQQKSSQAPKLLFHYYDKDFNNEADTPDNFQSRRPNTSFCFLDIRSPGLGDTAMYLCATSTLTVRMNTGELFFGEGSRLTVL.

The V and J genes are TRBV11-2 and TRBJ1-2; 9 nucleotides align to TRBD1. V lost 1 base, J lost 8 bases, and 5 bases stayed unmatched. Germline lookup yields CDR1 SGHAT and CDR2 FQNNGV. This CDR3 region has 14 residues. The CDR3 DNA reads TGTGCCAGCAGCTTAGTACAGGGGGCCCAAGGCTACACCTTC. Its protein is CASSLVQGAQGYTF.

Worth noting for this clonotype: Because it lacks the conserved phenylalanine or tryptophan at the end, this CDR3 is likely a read error. This rearrangement joins TRBV29-1 to TRBJ1-4, with unresolved D. CDR3 length: 13 residues. Trimming removed 3 bases from V and 8 bases from J, with 13 bases in between. Germline assignment: CDR1 SQVTM and CDR2 ANQGSEA. CDR3 sequence: CSVEGGSDEKLFV. The CDR3, as DNA: TGCAGCGTTGAGGGTGGGAGCGACGAAAAACTGTTTGTT.